Listed here is a single T cell receptor beta chain. What this receptor recognizes is not known. No base quality information exists; no much larger clone differs at one position. Using the deep immunoSEQ assay, TCR CDR3 regions were amplified from genomic DNA by multiplex PCR. For each cell subset, the extracted genomic DNA was distributed evenly across all wells of several immunoSEQ 96-well plates, and each plate served as one replicate. For sorted subsets, each replicate PCR was loaded with approximately 0.2 ug genomic DNA, equivalent to 25,000 to 35,000 T cell genomes. Purified libraries were measured with a Qubit 3.0 fluorometer, size-checked on a Bioanalyzer 2100, and measured again with the KAPA Library Quantification kit. Each immunoSEQ 96-well plate was sequenced on its own single-read 150-cycle Illumina NextSeq 550 flow cell. From the authors' description of their analysis: Because the immunoSEQ output included only junctional sequences and no quality scores, the filtering could not be the same as the filtering used for full-length reads. To assign V/J genes and CDR3, sequences were annotated using PyIR, a Python wrapper for IgBLAST v1.9, with IMGT germline references. Any read was removed if the V/J assignment was weak (E-value above 1e-6), the CDR3 was missing, or the read contained stop codons, out-of-frame junctions, or ambiguous translated residues. V3J clonotypes were defined as sequences sharing an identical inferred V gene, J gene, and CDR3 amino acid sequence. The percentage overlap between two repertoires was calculated by dividing the number of shared unique clonotypes by the size of the smaller repertoire. RTK rarefaction, the Chao1 estimator, and Recon v2.1 estimates of unobserved clonotypes were used to assess repertoire richness. OLGA was used to compute generation probabilities for all TCRbeta clonotypes that the gDNA method yielded from four donors. This is the immuneACCESS table as TCRdb keeps it, with only in-frame sequences that have V and J called. A part of the clones is gone; compared with another copy, unresolved V genes explain less than half, and the rest is unexplained. V and J calls and clone size follow that table, whereas D and trimming were derived from the DNA. This sample has about 2.1 million clones in its table, and roughly 95% of those were observed once. The ten largest clonotypes hold 1.5% to 2% of the sample.

For the CD8 naive samples, CD45RO-negative cells were positively selected for CCR7, yielding a CD45RA+CCR7+ population from which TemRA cells were excluded. Healthy HIV-negative adults with no recently reported acute infections or vaccinations were included as donors. Every donor was a Caucasian adult residing in Nashville, Tennessee, USA. After blood collection by leukapheresis, PBMCs were isolated using Ficoll-Histopaque density gradient centrifugation and then cryopreserved in the vapor phase of liquid nitrogen. Purity and quantity of every magnetically sorted T cell population were checked by analytical flow cytometry. Each sorted fraction had its genomic DNA isolated and then quantified by UV absorbance on a Nanodrop 2000c. This sample was taken from a study of shared clonotypes between healthy human individuals (dated by TCRdb to the early 2020s). Turning to the overall study: A couple of women and a few men aged 18 to 49 years were included in the cohort. The study deeply sequenced blood TCR repertoires of several healthy adults to estimate repertoire size and the extent of clonotype sharing between individuals. Per donor, three plates each were used for CD4 naive and CD4 memory, two for CD8 naive, and one for CD8 memory. To increase sequencing depth and limit assay-specific biases, TCR repertoire library preparation and sequencing were carried out by different laboratories using diverse techniques. Between about 0.9 and 10 billion PBMCs per donor were obtained by leukapheresis. Here is what the overall study found, with its caveats: Clonotypes shared by all four sorted-subset donors showed higher generation probabilities than non-shared clonotypes. The small number of donors limited the genetic and exposure-history diversity represented. Pairwise subsampling led to the expectation that sequencing depth would affect the degree of clonotype sharing among donors. Estimated clonotype richness was generally larger for naive than for memory subsets. Sampling was limited to blood, and TCR repertoires in tissue likely differ from TCR repertoires in blood. When a few donors were compared, the shared fraction of clonotypes was 5% to 6.5% for naive CD4, 3% to 4% for naive CD8, about 2.4% for memory CD4, and about 0.36% for memory CD8. Even with the large sequencing depth, rarefaction of the sorted-subset datasets indicated that sequencing was incomplete.

The V and J ends are trimmed by 6 bases and 0 bases, leaving 15 bases between them. The germline V gene encodes CDR1 MDHEN and CDR2 SYDVKM. Including cysteine and phenylalanine, the CDR3 has 16 amino acids. Only the CDR3 portion is preserved as DNA: 48 bases, with reading frame beginning at the first base. The source material was naive CD8+ T cells from PBMCs. The label giving this sample's cell subset or site can be read as: CD45RA+CCR7+. The sequence was obtained from a man aged 18-30 years in good health. Some clones in this sample may be carry-over from other donors' samples. Recombination joined TRBV28 with TRBJ2-1; the D gene is tentatively TRBD1 or TRBD2, each matching 5 bases. The CDR3 is CASSLGTGGSYNEQFF. The DNA sequence is given as TGTGCCAGCAGCCTAGGGACGGGTGGCTCCTACAATGAGCAGTTCTTC.